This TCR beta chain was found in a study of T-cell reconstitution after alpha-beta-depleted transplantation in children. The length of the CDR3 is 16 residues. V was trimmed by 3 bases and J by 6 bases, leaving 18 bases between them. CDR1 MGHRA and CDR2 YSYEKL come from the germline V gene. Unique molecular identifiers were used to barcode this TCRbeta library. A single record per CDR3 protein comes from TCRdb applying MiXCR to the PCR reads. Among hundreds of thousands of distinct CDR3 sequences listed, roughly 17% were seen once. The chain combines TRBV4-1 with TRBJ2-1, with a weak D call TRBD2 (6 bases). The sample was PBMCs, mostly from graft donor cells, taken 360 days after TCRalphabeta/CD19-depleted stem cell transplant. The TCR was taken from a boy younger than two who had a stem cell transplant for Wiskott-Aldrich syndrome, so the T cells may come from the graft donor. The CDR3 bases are TGCGCCAGCAGCCAGCCGGGACTCCAAATCCCCAATGAGCAGTTCTTC. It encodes CASSQPGLQIPNEQFF.